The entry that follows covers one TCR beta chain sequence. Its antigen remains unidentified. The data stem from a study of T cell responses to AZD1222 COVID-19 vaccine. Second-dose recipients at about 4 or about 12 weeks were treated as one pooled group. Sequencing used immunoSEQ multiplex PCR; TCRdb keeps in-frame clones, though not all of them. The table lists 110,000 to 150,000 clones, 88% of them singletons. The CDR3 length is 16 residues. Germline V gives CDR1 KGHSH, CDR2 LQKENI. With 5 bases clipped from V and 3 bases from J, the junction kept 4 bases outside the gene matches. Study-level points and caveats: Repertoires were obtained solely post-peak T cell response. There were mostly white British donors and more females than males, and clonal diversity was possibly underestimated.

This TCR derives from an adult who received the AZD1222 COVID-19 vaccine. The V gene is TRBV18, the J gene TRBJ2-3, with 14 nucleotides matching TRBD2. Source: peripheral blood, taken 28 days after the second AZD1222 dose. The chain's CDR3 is CASSKRTSGRTDTQYF. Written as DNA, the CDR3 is TGTGCCAGCTCAAAACGGACTAGCGGGAGGACAGATACGCAGTATTTT.